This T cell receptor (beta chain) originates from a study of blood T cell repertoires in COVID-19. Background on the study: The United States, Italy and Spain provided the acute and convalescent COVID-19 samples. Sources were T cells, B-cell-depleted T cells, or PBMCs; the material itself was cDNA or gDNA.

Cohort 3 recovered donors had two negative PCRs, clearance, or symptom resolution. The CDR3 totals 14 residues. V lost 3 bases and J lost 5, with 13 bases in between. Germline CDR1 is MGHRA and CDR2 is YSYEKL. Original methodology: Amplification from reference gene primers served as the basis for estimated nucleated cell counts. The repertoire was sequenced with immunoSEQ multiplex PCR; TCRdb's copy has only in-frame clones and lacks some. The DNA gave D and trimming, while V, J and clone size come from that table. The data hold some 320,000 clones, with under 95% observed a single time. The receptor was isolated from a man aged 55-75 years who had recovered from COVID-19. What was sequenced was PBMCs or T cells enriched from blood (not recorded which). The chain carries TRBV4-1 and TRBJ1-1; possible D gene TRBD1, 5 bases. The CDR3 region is CASSQTEVRTEAFF. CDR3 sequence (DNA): TGCGCCAGCAGCCAGACAGAGGTACGTACTGAAGCTTTCTTT.